This entry concerns a single T cell receptor beta chain. What it binds is not known. The sample belongs to a study of cytomegalovirus exposure and HLA in healthy donors. Broader study findings: Most TCR sequences proved rare, with some public TCRs found in many donors.

There are 13 residues in the CDR3. The V gene's germline CDR1 is MDHEN and CDR2 SYDVKM. V shed 6 bases and J shed 6 bases, with 14 bases lying between them. 13 Jbeta primers and 60 Vbeta primers were used for the PCR. Using immunoSEQ multiplex PCR, the repertoire was profiled, and TCRdb retains in-frame clones only, with some absent. Counted here are 55,000 to 65,000 clones, roughly 80% occurring once; the ten biggest clones make up around 4.2%. Sequencing was performed on PBMCs. The chain employs TRBV28 and TRBJ1-2; weak D call: TRBD1 (6 bases). This receptor was taken from a woman between 40 and 55 years old in good health and CMV-seronegative. The CDR3 coding sequence is TGTGCCAGCAGACAGGGCGGCGATGATGGCTACACCTTC. Its translation is CASRQGGDDGYTF.